This T cell receptor beta chain was identified in a study of beta chain features in type 1 diabetes. Purity (above 95%) was reached by all sorted populations. Study-wide points: TCRB CDR3s from Type 1 diabetes patients were moderately but significantly shorter in all four CD4+ subsets.

This CDR3 contains 15 residues. V lost 1 base and J lost 5, with 11 bases in between. Germline CDR1 SGHDN, CDR2 FVKESK. In this sample, this clone turned up a few times. Antigen: not known. Since all of the isolated RNA was reverse transcribed, expressed TCRB transcripts were what got sequenced. TCRdb keeps only in-frame clones here, not all; method: immunoSEQ multiplex PCR. Of approximately 200,000 clones listed, about 9.3% were seen once; the top ten hold 0.034%. This TCR derives from a woman aged 18-35 years in good health. The chain couples TRBV14 to TRBJ1-4, with D maybe TRBD1 (6 bases). Sequencing input: naive CD4+ T cells from blood. In DNA, the CDR3 is TGTGCCAGCAGCCAAGGTACAGGGCGAAATGAAAAACTGTTTTTT. Translating it yields CASSQGTGRNEKLFF.